This entry describes one TCR beta chain. The data derive from a study of blood T cells in healthy people across ages. Combining a sample-barcoded 5' primer with a J-beta primer mix, a second PCR ran for about 7 to 11 cycles. In TCRdb, the 5' RACE reads were re-called with MiXCR into one record per CDR3 protein. Of approximately 810,000 distinct CDR3 sequences in the sample, less than 35% were seen once. The ends were cut back, 3 bases at V and 5 bases at J, with 16 bases in the middle. Germline values: CDR1 MNHNY, CDR2 SVGAGI (reference sequence). There are 15 residues in the CDR3. The sequencing sample was made of blood. This chain uses TRBV6-6 with TRBJ2-5; D possibly corresponds to TRBD1 (6 bases). This clonotype was obtained from an elderly woman in good health. The CDR3 protein is CASSYGQPSGETQYF. In nucleotides, the CDR3 is TGTGCCAGCAGTTATGGACAGCCAAGTGGGGAGACCCAGTACTTC.